This T cell receptor beta chain comes out of a study of CD4 and CD8 cells across lung adenocarcinoma regions. Localized lung adenocarcinoma, a non-small cell lung cancer, affected the donors. TCRdb passed the PCR reads through MiXCR, listing each CDR3 protein once. There are approximately 12,000 distinct CDR3 sequences in the sample; around three fifths occur only once, and around 36% lies in the top ten. The trim removed 2 bases at V and 9 bases at J, leaving 13 bases unmatched. Germline-derived CDR1 and CDR2 are MNHNS and SASEGT. The CDR3 has 16 residues. A note on this clonotype: A much larger clone differs from this one at a single base, so this may be a read error.

V and J are TRBV6-1 and TRBJ2-1, with TRBD2 identical over 7 bases. Sequencing used CD8+ T cells from the margin of a lung tumor. The sequence was obtained from a female donor with lung adenocarcinoma. The CD4 and CD8 labels of this study may be unreliable. CDR3: CASSEPAGVGGGEQFF. In nucleotides, the CDR3 is TGTGCCAGCAGTGAACCGGCGGGAGTGGGGGGGGGTGAGCAGTTCTTC.